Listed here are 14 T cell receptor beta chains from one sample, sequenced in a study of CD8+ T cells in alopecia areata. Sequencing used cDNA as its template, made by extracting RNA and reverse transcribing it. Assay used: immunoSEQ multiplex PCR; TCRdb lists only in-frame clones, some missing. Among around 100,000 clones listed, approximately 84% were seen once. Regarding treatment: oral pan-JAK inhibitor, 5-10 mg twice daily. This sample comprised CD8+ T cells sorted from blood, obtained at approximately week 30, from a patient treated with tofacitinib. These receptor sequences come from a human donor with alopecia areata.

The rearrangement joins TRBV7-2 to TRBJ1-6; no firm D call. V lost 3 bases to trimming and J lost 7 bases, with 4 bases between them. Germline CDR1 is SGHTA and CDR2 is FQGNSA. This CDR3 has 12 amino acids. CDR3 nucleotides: TGTGCCAGCAGCTTTCAGAATTCACCCCTCCACTTT. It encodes CASSFQNSPLHF.

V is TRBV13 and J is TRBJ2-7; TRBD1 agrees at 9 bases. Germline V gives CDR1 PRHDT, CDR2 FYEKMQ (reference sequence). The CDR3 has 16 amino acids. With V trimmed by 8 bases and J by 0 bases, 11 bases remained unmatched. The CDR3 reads CASANRGQGLSYEQYF. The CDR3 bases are TGTGCCAGCGCCAATCGGGGACAGGGTCTCTCCTACGAGCAGTACTTC.

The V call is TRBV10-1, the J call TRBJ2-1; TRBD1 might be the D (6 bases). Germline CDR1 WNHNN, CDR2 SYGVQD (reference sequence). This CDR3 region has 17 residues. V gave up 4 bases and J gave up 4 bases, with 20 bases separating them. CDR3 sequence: CASSAQKEDSSYNEQFF. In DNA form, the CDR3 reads TGCGCCAGCAGTGCCCAAAAGGAGGACAGCTCATACAATGAGCAGTTCTTC.

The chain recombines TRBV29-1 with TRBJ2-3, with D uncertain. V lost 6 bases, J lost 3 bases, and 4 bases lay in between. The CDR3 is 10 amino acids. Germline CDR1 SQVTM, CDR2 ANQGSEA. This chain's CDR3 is CSVLTDTQYF. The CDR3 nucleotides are TGCAGCGTATTGACAGATACGCAGTATTTT.

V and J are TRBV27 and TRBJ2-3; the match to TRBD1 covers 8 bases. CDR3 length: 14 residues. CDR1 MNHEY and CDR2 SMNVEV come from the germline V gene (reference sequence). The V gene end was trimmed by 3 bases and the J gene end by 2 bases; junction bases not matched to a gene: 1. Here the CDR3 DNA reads TGTGCCAGCAGTTTGGGACAGGACACAGATACGCAGTATTTT. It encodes CASSLGQDTDTQYF.

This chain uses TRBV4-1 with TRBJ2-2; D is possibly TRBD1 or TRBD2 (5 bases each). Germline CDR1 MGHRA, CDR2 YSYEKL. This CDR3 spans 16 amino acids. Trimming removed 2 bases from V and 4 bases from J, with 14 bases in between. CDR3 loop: CASSQPLGESTGELFF. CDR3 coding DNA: TGCGCCAGCAGCCAACCCCTGGGGGAGAGCACCGGGGAGCTGTTTTTT.

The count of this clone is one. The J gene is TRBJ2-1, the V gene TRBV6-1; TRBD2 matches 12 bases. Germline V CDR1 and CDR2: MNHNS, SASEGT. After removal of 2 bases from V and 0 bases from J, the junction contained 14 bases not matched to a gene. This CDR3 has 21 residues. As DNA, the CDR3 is TGTGCCAGCAGTGAACCCTATATAGGAGGGACTAGCGGGCGCTCCTACAATGAGCAGTTCTTC. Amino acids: CASSEPYIGGTSGRSYNEQFF.

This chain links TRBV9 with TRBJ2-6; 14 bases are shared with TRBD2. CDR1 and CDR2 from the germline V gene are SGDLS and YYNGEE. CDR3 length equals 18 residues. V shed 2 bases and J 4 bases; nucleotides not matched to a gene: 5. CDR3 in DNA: TGTGCCAGCAGCGTGGGACTAGCGGGAGCGGCGGGGGCCAACGTCCTGACTTTC. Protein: CASSVGLAGAAGANVLTF.

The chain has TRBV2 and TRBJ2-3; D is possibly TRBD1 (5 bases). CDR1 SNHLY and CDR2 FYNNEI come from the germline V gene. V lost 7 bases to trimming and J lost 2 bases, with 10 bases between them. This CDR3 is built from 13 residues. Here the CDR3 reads CASTTRDTDTQYF. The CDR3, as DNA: TGTGCCAGCACGACCAGGGACACAGATACGCAGTATTTT.

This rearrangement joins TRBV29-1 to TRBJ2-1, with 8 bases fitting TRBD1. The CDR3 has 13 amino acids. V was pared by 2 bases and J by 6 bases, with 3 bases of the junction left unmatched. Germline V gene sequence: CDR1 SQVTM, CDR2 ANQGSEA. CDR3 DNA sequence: TGCAGCGTTGAACCCACAGGGGGCAATGAGCAGTTCTTC. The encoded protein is CSVEPTGGNEQFF.

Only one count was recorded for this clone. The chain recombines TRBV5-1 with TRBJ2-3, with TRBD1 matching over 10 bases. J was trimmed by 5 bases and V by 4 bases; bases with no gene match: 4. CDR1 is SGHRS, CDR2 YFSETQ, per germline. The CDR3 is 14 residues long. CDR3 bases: TGCGCCAGCAGCCAAGGACAGGGGGAAGATACGCAGTATTTT. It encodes CASSQGQGEDTQYF.

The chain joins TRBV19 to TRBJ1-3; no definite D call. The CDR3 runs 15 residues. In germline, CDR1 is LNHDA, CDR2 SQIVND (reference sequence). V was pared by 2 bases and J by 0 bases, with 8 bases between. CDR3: CASSISQFSGNTIYF. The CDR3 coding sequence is TGTGCCAGTAGTATATCGCAGTTCTCTGGAAACACCATATATTTT.

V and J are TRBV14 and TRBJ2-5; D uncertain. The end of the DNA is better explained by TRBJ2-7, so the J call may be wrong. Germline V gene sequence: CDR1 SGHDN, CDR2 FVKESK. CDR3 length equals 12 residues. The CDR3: CASGVGTYEQYF. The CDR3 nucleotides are TGTGCCAGCGGCGTCGGAACCTACGAGCAGTACTTC.

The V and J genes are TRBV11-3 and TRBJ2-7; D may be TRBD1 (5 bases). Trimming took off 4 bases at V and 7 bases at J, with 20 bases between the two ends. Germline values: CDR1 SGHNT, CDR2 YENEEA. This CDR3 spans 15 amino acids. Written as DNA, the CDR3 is TGTGCCAGCAGCTCGAGCTTTCAGGGTCGCGATGAGCAGTACTTC. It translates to CASSSSFQGRDEQYF.